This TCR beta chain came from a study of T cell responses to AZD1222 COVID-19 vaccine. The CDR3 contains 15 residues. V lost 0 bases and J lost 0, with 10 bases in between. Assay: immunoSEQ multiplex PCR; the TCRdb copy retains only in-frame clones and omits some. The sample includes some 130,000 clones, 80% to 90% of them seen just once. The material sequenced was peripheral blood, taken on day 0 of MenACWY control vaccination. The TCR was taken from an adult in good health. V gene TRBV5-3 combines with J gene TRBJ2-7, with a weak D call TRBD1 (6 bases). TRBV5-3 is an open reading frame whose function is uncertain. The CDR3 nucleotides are TGTGCCAGAAGCTTGGAACGGGACACCTCCTACGAGCAGTACTTC. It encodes CARSLERDTSYEQYF.